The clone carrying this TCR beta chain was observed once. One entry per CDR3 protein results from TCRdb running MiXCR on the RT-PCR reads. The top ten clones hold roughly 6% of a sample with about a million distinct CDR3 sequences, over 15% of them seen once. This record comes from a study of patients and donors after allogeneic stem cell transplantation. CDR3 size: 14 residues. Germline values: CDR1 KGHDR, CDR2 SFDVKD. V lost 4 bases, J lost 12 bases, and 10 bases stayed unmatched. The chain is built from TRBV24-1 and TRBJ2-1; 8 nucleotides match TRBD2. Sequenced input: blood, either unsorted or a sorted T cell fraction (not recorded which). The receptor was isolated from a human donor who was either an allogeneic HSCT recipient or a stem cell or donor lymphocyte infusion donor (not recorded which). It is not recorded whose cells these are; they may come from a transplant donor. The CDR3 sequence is CATSDRTSGTRQFF. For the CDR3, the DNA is TGTGCCACCAGTGACCGAACTTCTGGGACTAGGCAGTTCTTC.